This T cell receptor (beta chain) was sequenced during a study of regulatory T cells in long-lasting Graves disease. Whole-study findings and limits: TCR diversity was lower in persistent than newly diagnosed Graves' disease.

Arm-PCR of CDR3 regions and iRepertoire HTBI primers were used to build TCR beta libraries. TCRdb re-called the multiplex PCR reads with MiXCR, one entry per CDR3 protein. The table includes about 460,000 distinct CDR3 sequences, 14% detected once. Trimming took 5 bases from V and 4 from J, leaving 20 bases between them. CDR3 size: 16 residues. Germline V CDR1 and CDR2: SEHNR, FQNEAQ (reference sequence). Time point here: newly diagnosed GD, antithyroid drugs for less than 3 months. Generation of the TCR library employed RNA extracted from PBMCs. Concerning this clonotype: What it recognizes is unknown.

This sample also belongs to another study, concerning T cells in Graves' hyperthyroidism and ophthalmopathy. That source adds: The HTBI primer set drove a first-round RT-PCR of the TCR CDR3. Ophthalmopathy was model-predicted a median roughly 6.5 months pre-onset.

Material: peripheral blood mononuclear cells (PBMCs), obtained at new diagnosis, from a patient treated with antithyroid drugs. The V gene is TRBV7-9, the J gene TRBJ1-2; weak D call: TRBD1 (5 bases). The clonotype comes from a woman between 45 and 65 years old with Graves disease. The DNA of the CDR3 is TGTGCCAGCAGCCGGGCTAGAACAGGCCTGGCCTATGGCTACACCTTC. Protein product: CASSRARTGLAYGYTF.